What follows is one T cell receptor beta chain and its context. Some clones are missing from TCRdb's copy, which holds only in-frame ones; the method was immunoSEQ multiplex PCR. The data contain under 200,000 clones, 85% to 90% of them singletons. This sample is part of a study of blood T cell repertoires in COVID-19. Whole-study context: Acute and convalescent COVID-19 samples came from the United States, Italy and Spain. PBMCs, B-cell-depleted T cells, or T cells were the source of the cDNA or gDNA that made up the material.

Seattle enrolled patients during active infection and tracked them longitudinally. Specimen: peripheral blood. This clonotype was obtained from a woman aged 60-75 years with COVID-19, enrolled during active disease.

The chain's CDR3 is CASSLEGQGSGANVLTF. CDR3 nucleotides: TGTGCCAGCAGCTTGGAGGGACAGGGGTCCGGGGCCAACGTCCTGACTTTC. The chain carries TRBV11-2 and TRBJ2-6, with 10 bases identical to TRBD1. The CDR3 spans 17 residues. Unmatched junction bases numbered 6, after V lost 3 bases and J lost 4 bases. Germline assignment: CDR1 SGHAT and CDR2 FQNNGV.